The 22 T cell receptor beta chains below come from one sample, sequenced in a study of blood T cell repertoires in COVID-19. The repertoire was sequenced with immunoSEQ multiplex PCR; TCRdb's copy has only in-frame clones and lacks some. In the table there are roughly 100,000 clones, about nine tenths of which are singletons. The sample comprised peripheral blood. Receptors were obtained from a woman in her forties or fifties with COVID-19, enrolled during active disease.

This clone is termed medium-sized. The CDR3 nucleotides read TGTGCCAGCAGCTCGTCCTTTAGCGGGGGCTCCTACGAGCAGTACTTC. It encodes CASSSSFSGGSYEQYF. The V and J genes are TRBV11-2 and TRBJ2-7, with 9 positions matching TRBD2. The CDR3 contains 16 residues. CDR1 and CDR2 from the germline V gene are SGHAT and FQNNGV. V was pared by 4 bases and J by 0 bases, with 7 bases of the junction left unmatched.

This sequence joins TRBV4-1 and TRBJ2-1; 12 nucleotides line up with TRBD2. The CDR3 is 20 residues long. The J segment lost 4 bases and the V segment lost 3 bases, leaving 16 bases of the junction unmatched. Germline loops: CDR1 MGHRA, CDR2 YSYEKL. CDR3 nucleotides: TGCGCCAGCAGCCAGAGCGTGCCGGACCTTGGACTAGCGGGGTACAATGAGCAGTTCTTC. As protein: CASSQSVPDLGLAGYNEQFF.

This chain uses TRBV6-1 with TRBJ2-7; D not certain. The CDR3 length is 15 residues. Deletions cut 2 bases from V and 0 bases from J, with 11 bases between. CDR1 is MNHNS and CDR2 is SASEGT in the germline V gene. As DNA, the CDR3 is TGTGCCAGCAGTGAATTTAGCACCCGCTCCTACGAGCAGTACTTC. As protein: CASSEFSTRSYEQYF.

The V gene is TRBV5-6, the J gene TRBJ1-6, with D perhaps TRBD1 (6 bases). The CDR3 is 16 residues long. Germline V gene data show CDR1 as SGHDT and CDR2 as YYEEEE. Trimming left V 4 bases short and J 0 bases short, with 11 bases between. As DNA, the CDR3 is TGTGCCAGCAGCATTACAGGGAGCTCCTATAATTCACCCCTCCACTTT. Protein: CASSITGSSYNSPLHF.

With regard to this clone: The same CDR3 also results from other DNA sequences found in this sample. V gene TRBV19 combines with J gene TRBJ1-6; D possibly corresponds to TRBD1 (5 bases). From germline, CDR1 is LNHDA and CDR2 SQIVND (reference sequence). CDR3 length: 16 amino acids. V was cut by 1 base and J by 6 bases, with 13 bases left in between. CDR3 sequence reads: CASSIVGQGVNSPLHF. DNA of the CDR3: TGTGCCAGTAGTATAGTCGGGCAGGGTGTTAATTCACCCCTCCACTTT.

The gene calls are TRBV5-1 and TRBJ2-3; maybe TRBD1 (6 bases). V was clipped by 0 bases and J by 2 bases, with 7 bases between them. Germline CDR1 reads SGHRS; CDR2 reads YFSETQ. The CDR3 is 14 residues long. The DNA for the CDR3 is TGCGCCAGCAGCTTGGGACAGGACACAGATACGCAGTATTTT. It is translated as CASSLGQDTDTQYF. Using reference TRBV5-1 and TRBJ2-3 for the parts outside the CDR3, the full variable domain is KAGVTQTPRYLIKTRGQQVTLSCSPISGHRSVSWYQQTPGQGLQFLFEYFSETQRNKGNFPGRFSGRQFSNSRSEMNVSTLELGDSALYLCASSLGQDTDTQYFGPGTRLTVL.

The chain combines TRBV4-3 with TRBJ2-4, with 9 bases matching TRBD1. This CDR3 has 15 amino acids. Per germline, CDR1 LGHNA and CDR2 YSLEER. J lost 3 bases, V lost 4 bases, and 4 bases had no gene match. CDR3 nucleotides: TGCGCCAGCAGCCGGACAGGGGAACTCAAAAACATTCAGTACTTC. Its protein product is CASSRTGELKNIQYF.

By share, this clone ranks as medium-sized. V gene TRBV19 combines with J gene TRBJ2-1, with TRBD2 as a possible D gene (5 bases). This CDR3 has 13 residues. Germline CDR1 reads LNHDA; CDR2 reads SQIVND (reference sequence). V gave up 2 bases and J gave up 6 bases, with 8 bases separating them. CDR3 DNA: TGTGCCAGTAGTATACGGGATGGCAATGAGCAGTTCTTC. Its translation is CASSIRDGNEQFF.

The gene calls are TRBV28 and TRBJ2-4; 7 bases match TRBD2. The V and J ends lost 9 bases and 6 bases, in that order; junction bases with no gene match: 17. The length of the CDR3 is 16 residues. Germline V gene sequence: CDR1 MDHEN, CDR2 SYDVKM. The DNA of the CDR3 is TGTGCCAGTGGGGGGGACTCTTCTTTAAGGGGAAACATTCAGTACTTC. It codes for CASGGDSSLRGNIQYF.

The chain joins TRBV30 to TRBJ2-5; D is perhaps TRBD2 (5 bases). The germline V gene has CDR1 GTSNPN and CDR2 SVGIG (reference sequence). The CDR3 covers 12 residues. Between the trimmed V and J ends, which lost 2 bases and 4 bases, there was a span of 8 bases. This CDR3 reads CAWSLSGETQYF. As DNA, the CDR3 is TGTGCCTGGAGTTTGAGCGGAGAGACCCAGTACTTC.

The chain combines TRBV11-3 with TRBJ1-2, with TRBD1 as a possible D gene (6 bases). This CDR3 spans 15 amino acids. The germline V gene encodes CDR1 SGHNT and CDR2 YENEEA. Trimming took 5 bases from V and 2 from J, leaving 15 bases between them. CDR3 nucleotides: TGTGCCAGCAGCAACAGGGTAAAGGGCAACTATGGCTACACCTTC. Translating gives CASSNRVKGNYGYTF.

V and J are TRBV14 and TRBJ2-7; 7 bases are a match to TRBD2. The CDR3 has 14 residues. Germline CDR1 reads SGHDN; CDR2 reads FVKESK. V was clipped by 1 base and J by 7 bases; unmatched bases: 7. The CDR3 loop reads CASSQAGGAKEQYF. The CDR3, as DNA: TGTGCCAGCAGCCAAGCGGGGGGAGCGAAAGAGCAGTACTTC.

The rearrangement joins TRBV18 to TRBJ2-1; 13 bases align to TRBD2. Per the germline V gene, CDR1 is KGHSH and CDR2 is LQKENI. With V trimmed by 1 base and J by 0 bases, 6 bases remained unmatched. The CDR3 is made up of 19 amino acids. CDR3 nucleotides: TGTGCCAGCTCACCACGGGGACTAGCGGGGAAGGACTCCTACAATGAGCAGTTCTTC. As protein: CASSPRGLAGKDSYNEQFF.

The gene calls are TRBV6-5 and TRBJ1-2; D is unresolved. Germline assignment: CDR1 MNHEY and CDR2 SVGAGI. This CDR3 is built from 12 residues. The ends were cut back, 8 bases at V and 0 bases at J, with 7 bases in the middle. The CDR3 region is CASHSANYGYTF. For the CDR3, the DNA is TGTGCCAGCCATTCAGCTAACTATGGCTACACCTTC.

The chain uses TRBV28 and TRBJ1-3; D is undetermined. Germline CDR1 reads MDHEN; CDR2 reads SYDVKM. The CDR3 is 14 amino acids. V lost 3 bases to trimming and J lost 0 bases, with 6 bases between them. The CDR3 is CASSLADSGNTIYF. The CDR3 DNA is TGTGCCAGCAGTTTGGCCGACTCTGGAAACACCATATATTTT.

This clone has just one count. The rearrangement links TRBV18 to TRBJ2-4, with TRBD1 matching over 8 bases. The germline V gene has CDR1 KGHSH and CDR2 LQKENI. This CDR3 spans 18 amino acids. The junction had 11 bases not matched to a gene; V was cut back by 3 bases and J by 1 base. CDR3 region: CASSPPGRGRTAKNIQYF. CDR3 DNA: TGTGCCAGCTCACCCCCCGGCAGGGGGCGGACGGCCAAAAACATTCAGTACTTC.

The chain recombines TRBV7-9 with TRBJ1-4; D uncertain. CDR1 SEHNR and CDR2 FQNEAQ come from the germline V gene (reference sequence). CDR3 size: 15 residues. The ends were cut back, 2 bases at V and 6 bases at J, with 13 bases in the middle. The CDR3 sequence is CASSLSVGMDEKLFF. In DNA, the CDR3 is TGTGCCAGCAGCTTATCGGTCGGGATGGATGAAAAACTGTTTTTT.

The rearrangement links TRBV4-1 to TRBJ2-5; tentative D call: TRBD2 (6 bases). With 0 bases removed from V and 9 bases from J, the gap between germline ends came to 26 bases. There are 18 residues in the CDR3. Germline CDR1 reads MGHRA; CDR2 reads YSYEKL. The CDR3 reads CASSQDRLPGTPPPAQYF. CDR3 coding DNA: TGCGCCAGCAGCCAAGATAGGCTACCCGGGACTCCCCCCCCCGCCCAGTACTTC.

This chain uses TRBV12-3 or TRBV12-4 with TRBJ2-5; possibly TRBD2 for D (5 bases). CDR3 length equals 13 residues. V lost 5 bases, J lost 0 bases, and 7 bases lay in between. CDR3 coding DNA: TGTGCCAGCAGTCGAGGGAACCAAGAGACCCAGTACTTC. This sequence encodes CASSRGNQETQYF.

This sequence joins TRBV11-3 and TRBJ2-3; TRBD1 matches at 9 bases. The CDR3 spans 14 residues. Losses at the gene ends were 5 bases for V and 3 bases for J; bases not matched to a gene: 3. Germline CDR1 and CDR2: SGHNT and YENEEA. CDR3 sequence (DNA): TGTGCCAGCAGCAAGGGGACAGGGACAGATACGCAGTATTTT. Amino acids: CASSKGTGTDTQYF.

This chain joins TRBV24-1 and TRBJ1-5; D is undetermined. The V gene lost 5 bases and the J gene lost 4 bases, with 14 bases spanning the gap. Germline-derived CDR1 and CDR2 are KGHDR and SFDVKD. The CDR3 sequence is 15 residues long. CDR3 region: CATSASGVTNQPQHF. The DNA for the CDR3 is TGTGCCACCAGTGCCTCCGGGGTGACAAATCAGCCCCAGCATTTT.

This clone was found a few times. The chain is built from TRBV11-2 and TRBJ2-7; D is unresolved. Trimming left V 0 bases short and J 2 bases short, with 8 bases between. The germline V gene has CDR1 SGHAT and CDR2 FQNNGV. The CDR3 runs 14 residues. The CDR3 DNA follows: TGTGCCAGCAGCTTAGATATGGCCACCTACGAGCAGTACTTC. As protein: CASSLDMATYEQYF.